Described below is a single T cell receptor beta chain sequence and its context. Antigen: not known. This sample is drawn from a study of graft-versus-host responses after intestinal transplantation. The repertoire was sequenced with immunoSEQ multiplex PCR; TCRdb's copy has only in-frame clones and lacks some. This table holds 40,000 to 55,000 clones, 95% found once. The material sequenced was unstimulated CD8+ T cells sorted from spleen or lymph node cells, taken before transplant. The origin of this receptor is a human donor who was the organ donor for an intestinal transplant.

The CDR3 region is CASSEFQGGLNTEAFF. The CDR3, as DNA: TGTGCCAGCAGTGAATTCCAAGGAGGGCTGAACACTGAAGCTTTCTTT. The rearrangement uses TRBV6-1 and TRBJ1-1; D is undetermined. Germline V gene sequence: CDR1 MNHNS, CDR2 SASEGT. The CDR3 totals 16 residues. Trimming removed 2 bases at V and 0 bases at J, with 13 bases between.